Listed below are T cell receptor beta chains from one sample, sequenced in a study of lymphopenia after photon versus proton radiotherapy. Libraries were prepared by immunoSEQ multiplex PCR; TCRdb keeps only in-frame clonotypes and omits some of them. Among roughly 53,000 clones listed, about 83% were seen once. Sequenced material: peripheral blood, taken from a patient treated with photon-based radiotherapy. The receptors here all came from a man aged 50 or older with gastric cancer. CDR3s include the opening cysteine and the closing phenylalanine or tryptophan. Each record gives: CDR3 DNA, CDR3 protein, V gene, D gene, J gene, clone size. The D gene is left open where the match is weak. For some rows the clone size is stated as once, few or many, or as a class when expanded; others skip it.

CDR3 DNA: TGTGCCAGCAGTGGAATCCCAGGGAAAGCAGATACGCAGTATTTT; CDR3 protein: CASSGIPGKADTQYF; V gene: TRBV7-9; D gene: -; J gene: TRBJ2-3; clone size: -
CDR3 DNA: TGTGCCAGCAGTGGCAGGGTGGAAGAGACCCAGTACTTC; CDR3 protein: CASSGRVEETQYF; V gene: TRBV27; D gene: -; J gene: TRBJ2-5; clone size: once
CDR3 DNA: TGTGCCAGCAGTGACGGGGGAGACGGGGCAGATACGCAGTATTTT; CDR3 protein: CASSDGGDGADTQYF; V gene: TRBV2; D gene: -; J gene: TRBJ2-3; clone size: -
CDR3 DNA: TGTGCCAGTAGTATGTCAGCGGGAGGTGGCTATGAGCAGTTCTTC; CDR3 protein: CASSMSAGGGYEQFF; V gene: TRBV19; D gene: TRBD2; J gene: TRBJ2-1; clone size: -
CDR3 DNA: TGTGCCAGCTTCCCTTCTGGAGGGCCTAACTATGGCTACACCTTC; CDR3 protein: CASFPSGGPNYGYTF; V gene: TRBV19; D gene: -; J gene: TRBJ1-2; clone size: -
CDR3 DNA: TGTGCCAGCAGCTTACTAGCGGGAGACGAGCAGTACTTC; CDR3 protein: CASSLLAGDEQYF; V gene: TRBV5-4; D gene: TRBD2; J gene: TRBJ2-7; clone size: -
CDR3 DNA: TGTGCCAGCTCACCGTTTTCCGGGGTTGATACGCAGTATTTT; CDR3 protein: CASSPFSGVDTQYF; V gene: TRBV18; D gene: -; J gene: TRBJ2-3; clone size: -
CDR3 DNA: TGCGCCAGCAGCCAGATGAGGCATTCACCCCTCCACTTT; CDR3 protein: CASSQMRHSPLHF; V gene: TRBV4-3; D gene: -; J gene: TRBJ1-6; clone size: -
CDR3 DNA: TGTGCCAGTAGTATATATACTTCAGGACTAGCGGGTTTTAACACCGGGGAGCTGTTTTTT; CDR3 protein: CASSIYTSGLAGFNTGELFF; V gene: TRBV19; D gene: TRBD2; J gene: TRBJ2-2; clone size: -
CDR3 DNA: TGTGCCAGCAGCCCAGAAGACCGCTATGGCTACACCTTC; CDR3 protein: CASSPEDRYGYTF; V gene: TRBV14; D gene: -; J gene: TRBJ1-2; clone size: -
CDR3 DNA: TGTGCCAGCAGCCCGGAACAGGGGACCTATGGCTACACCTTC; CDR3 protein: CASSPEQGTYGYTF; V gene: TRBV7-2; D gene: TRBD1; J gene: TRBJ1-2; clone size: -
CDR3 DNA: TGTGCCAGCAGTTATTTCCCGACAGGGGTGGGGCTGTTTTTT; CDR3 protein: CASSYFPTGVGLFF; V gene: TRBV6-5; D gene: TRBD1; J gene: TRBJ2-2; clone size: -
CDR3 DNA: TGCGCCAGCAGCTCCCAGACTAGCGGCTACGAGCAGTACTTC; CDR3 protein: CASSSQTSGYEQYF; V gene: TRBV5-1; D gene: TRBD2; J gene: TRBJ2-7; clone size: -
CDR3 DNA: TGTGCCAGCAGTGACGGGCTAGCGGGACGGGGGACCCAGTACTTC; CDR3 protein: CASSDGLAGRGTQYF; V gene: TRBV2; D gene: TRBD2; J gene: TRBJ2-5; clone size: -
CDR3 DNA: TGCAGCGTAGGACTAGCAGAATCCTACAATGAGCAGTTCTTC; CDR3 protein: CSVGLAESYNEQFF; V gene: TRBV29-1; D gene: TRBD2; J gene: TRBJ2-1; clone size: -
CDR3 DNA: TGTGCCAGCAGCTCGGAGGGAAGGGGGAACACTGAAGCTTTCTTT; CDR3 protein: CASSSEGRGNTEAFF; V gene: TRBV5-6; D gene: -; J gene: TRBJ1-1; clone size: -
CDR3 DNA: TGTGCCAGCAGGACGAACGGACTAGCGGGTAAGGATGAGCAGTTCTTC; CDR3 protein: CASRTNGLAGKDEQFF; V gene: TRBV7-9; D gene: TRBD2; J gene: TRBJ2-1; clone size: few